Listed below are T cell receptor beta chains from one sample, sequenced in a study of OX40 agonist ivuxolimab in advanced cancers. TCRdb's copy holds only in-frame clones and misses some; the assay was immunoSEQ multiplex PCR. This sample has tens of thousands of clones; approximately 85% occur once, and the top ten carry about 0.6%. Sequenced here: CD4+ or CD8+ T cells sorted from blood, sampled in a trial of the OX40 agonist ivuxolimab. Receptor source: an adult with an advanced solid tumor such as melanoma, head and neck, liver or kidney cancer. Each CDR3 is given with its conserved first and last residue. Each record gives: D gene, V gene, J gene, clone size, CDR3 DNA, CDR3 protein. The D gene is left open where the match is weak. Size is stated for part of the rows, as once, few or many counts, or as a class when the clone is expanded.

>TRBD1|TRBV7-9|TRBJ2-6|NA
TGTGCCAGCAGCCCTGGGACAGGGGGCATGAACTATTTC
CASSPGTGGMNYF
>NA|TRBV4-1|TRBJ2-3|NA
TGCGCCAGCAGCCAAGATATTGGGGCCCTCGGACCAGATACGCAGTATTTT
CASSQDIGALGPDTQYF
>NA|TRBV15|TRBJ2-1|NA
TGTGCCACCAGCAGAGATACCCCCGGGTACAATGAGCAGTTCTTC
CATSRDTPGYNEQFF
>NA|TRBV2|TRBJ1-2|few
TGTGCCAGCAGTGAAATTCGCTATGGCTACACCTTC
CASSEIRYGYTF
>TRBD1|TRBV27|TRBJ2-2|once
TGTGCCAGCAGTGCGGGACAGGCGATCACCGGGGAGCTGTTTTTT
CASSAGQAITGELFF
>TRBD1|TRBV20-1|TRBJ1-2|NA
TGCAGTGCCCGGACAGGGTATGGCTACACCTTC
CSARTGYGYTF
>TRBD1|TRBV5-5|TRBJ1-1|NA
TGTGCCAGCAGCCGTACTGCGGGACAGATAAACACTGAAGCTTTCTTT
CASSRTAGQINTEAFF
>NA|TRBV19|TRBJ2-3|once
TGTGCCAGTAGAAGACAGTCTAGCACAGATACGCAGTATTTT
CASRRQSSTDTQYF
>NA|TRBV5-1|TRBJ2-3|NA
TGCGCCAGCAGCTTCCCCGGGGACGATACGCAGTATTTT
CASSFPGDDTQYF
>NA|TRBV10-3|TRBJ1-6|NA
TGTGCCATCAGTGAGTCGATAGGGGCAGGCTCACCCCTCCACTTT
CAISESIGAGSPLHF
>NA|TRBV30|TRBJ2-2|once
TGTGCCTGGAGTAAACCCCGGTCAGGGAACACCGGGGAGCTGTTTTTT
CAWSKPRSGNTGELFF
>NA|TRBV2|TRBJ1-1|NA
TGTGCCAGCAGTGAATCTTGGCAGACGGCTCCTAGAGAAGCTTTCTTT
CASSESWQTAPREAFF
>TRBD1|TRBV27|TRBJ2-5|once
TGTGCCAGCAGTTTTCGGGACAGAGAGACCCAGTACTTC
CASSFRDRETQYF
>TRBD1|TRBV18|TRBJ1-2|NA
TGTGCCAGCTCACCCCGGGACAGCCCAACTAACTATGGCTACACCTTC
CASSPRDSPTNYGYTF
>NA|TRBV19|TRBJ2-5|few
TGTGCCAGTAGTATGAGGGGAAACCAAGAGACCCAGTACTTC
CASSMRGNQETQYF
>TRBD2|TRBV27|TRBJ2-1|NA
TGTGCCAGCACCACGCTCCAACTAGCGGGGGGGTACAATGAGCAGTTCTTC
CASTTLQLAGGYNEQFF
>NA|TRBV28|TRBJ1-3|NA
TGTGCCAGCAGTCCCCGAGCTCCCTCTGGAAACACCATATATTTT
CASSPRAPSGNTIYF
>TRBD1|TRBV6-6|TRBJ2-1|NA
TGTGCCAGCACGGAGCAGGGGGCCAGGTACAATGAGCAGTTCTTC
CASTEQGARYNEQFF
>TRBD1|TRBV29-1|TRBJ2-1|NA
TGCAGCGTACGACCCACAGGGGCGCCCTACAATGAGCAGTTCTTC
CSVRPTGAPYNEQFF
>NA|TRBV2|TRBJ2-7|NA
TGTGCCAGCAGTCCTAGGTACGAGCAGTACTTC
CASSPRYEQYF
>NA|TRBV7-2|TRBJ1-2|NA
TGTGCCAGCAGACCGGGAGACACCGACTATGGCTACACCTTC
CASRPGDTDYGYTF
>NA|TRBV11-2|TRBJ2-6|NA
TGTGCCACCCAGTTAAATGGTCTGAGCTCTGGGGCCAACGTCCTGACTTTC
CATQLNGLSSGANVLTF
>NA|TRBV5-6|TRBJ1-3|NA
TGTGCCAGCAGCCCACAGGGTGGAAATGGAAACACCATATATTTT
CASSPQGGNGNTIYF
>NA|TRBV19|TRBJ2-5|NA
TGTGCCAGTAGTATAGCAGGGCTCCAAGAGACCCAGTACTTC
CASSIAGLQETQYF
>NA|TRBV12-5|TRBJ2-5|NA
TGTGCTAGTGGTTTGCACCAAGAGACCCAGTACTTC
CASGLHQETQYF
>NA|TRBV5-6|TRBJ1-4|NA
TGTGCCAGCAGCCCGGGGACTCTAATCGAAAAACTGTTTTTT
CASSPGTLIEKLFF
>NA|TRBV4-2|TRBJ1-3|NA
TGTGCCAGCAGCCAAGAGGTTCGGGGTTTTGGTGGAAACACCATATATTTT
CASSQEVRGFGGNTIYF
>TRBD2|TRBV19|TRBJ2-3|NA
TGTGCCAGTAGTATGAGCGGGGCTAGCACAGATACGCAGTATTTT
CASSMSGASTDTQYF
>TRBD2|TRBV7-9|TRBJ2-3|NA
TGTGCCAGCAGCTCCTTTAGCGGGGGGACAGATACGCAGTATTTT
CASSSFSGGTDTQYF
>NA|TRBV6-5|TRBJ2-4|once
TGTGCCAAGCAAGCGGTGGGGCTGGAAAACATTCAGTACTTC
CAKQAVGLENIQYF
>NA|TRBV18|TRBJ2-7|few
TGTGCCAGCTCACCAGGGGAAAGGGCCTTTGCCGAGCAGTACTTC
CASSPGERAFAEQYF
>NA|TRBV11-2|TRBJ2-1|NA
TGTGCCAGCAGCTTAGGGAACCAGTGGGTATCCAATGAGCAGTTCTTC
CASSLGNQWVSNEQFF
>NA|TRBV19|TRBJ1-3|once
TGTGCCACCGCTTCCGAAGGAAACACCATATATTTT
CATASEGNTIYF
>TRBD1|TRBV5-1|TRBJ2-4|NA
TGCGCCAGCAGCTCATTGGGACAGGGGTCGGCCAAAAACATTCAGTACTTC
CASSSLGQGSAKNIQYF
>NA|TRBV27|TRBJ1-5|NA
TGTGCCAGCTGTTCTAGTGGCCCAGGGAATCAGCCCCAGCATTTT
CASCSSGPGNQPQHF
>NA|TRBV11-2|TRBJ1-2|NA
TGTGCCAGCAGCCCATTGGCGGTTTCGAACTATGGCTACACCTTC
CASSPLAVSNYGYTF
>TRBD1|TRBV7-6|TRBJ2-5|NA
TGTGCCAGCAGCTTGACAGGGGAACAAGAGACCCAGTACTTC
CASSLTGEQETQYF
>NA|TRBV7-9|TRBJ1-6|once
TGTGCCAGCAGCTCCGGCGGGCGGTCACCCCTCCACTTT
CASSSGGRSPLHF
>NA|TRBV27|TRBJ1-5|NA
TGTGCCACATCTCCAGGGTTGAGCAATCAGCCCCAGCATTTT
CATSPGLSNQPQHF
>NA|TRBV2|TRBJ2-7|NA
TGTGCCAGCAAAACAGGGTACTCCTACGAGCAGTACTTC
CASKTGYSYEQYF
>NA|TRBV11-2|TRBJ2-1|NA
TGTGCCAGCAGCTCTCCCCGTGGACCTACCTACAATGAGCAGTTCTTC
CASSSPRGPTYNEQFF
>NA|TRBV6-5|TRBJ1-2|NA
TGTGCCAGCAGTTACTCCCGGGACCGCTCTAACTATGGCTACACCTTC
CASSYSRDRSNYGYTF
>TRBD1|TRBV28|TRBJ1-1|few
TGTGCCAGCAGTACCCCTTGGGGACAGGACACTGAAGCTTTCTTT
CASSTPWGQDTEAFF
>TRBD2|TRBV5-1|TRBJ2-5|once
TGCGCCAGCAGTTTAGGTGCACTAGCGGGGGGCCAGCAAGAGACCCAGTACTTC
CASSLGALAGGQQETQYF
>NA|TRBV19|TRBJ2-2|NA
TGTGCCAGTAGGTCTGGGGGGAGCACCGGGGAGCTGTTTTTT
CASRSGGSTGELFF
>NA|TRBV7-9|TRBJ1-5|NA
TGTGCCAGCAGCTTAGGCGGGGCCACTGGCAATCAGCCCCAGCATTTT
CASSLGGATGNQPQHF
>TRBD1|TRBV5-1|TRBJ2-6|NA
TGCGCCAGCAGCTTGACGGGACAGGGAAATATTGGGGCCAACGTCCTGACTTTC
CASSLTGQGNIGANVLTF
>TRBD2|TRBV5-1|TRBJ2-3|NA
TGCGCCCGCAGCGCGGGGGCGGGGGGACCGCATATCGGAGATACGCAGTATTTT
CARSAGAGGPHIGDTQYF
>TRBD1|TRBV6-5|TRBJ1-2|once
TGTGCCAGCAGTGACCTGCAGGGGGATGGCTACACCTTC
CASSDLQGDGYTF
>NA|TRBV2|TRBJ2-4|NA
TGTGCCAGCGATCGGGAACAGGGGGGGAATCTAGCCAAAAACATTCAGTACTTC
CASDREQGGNLAKNIQYF
>NA|TRBV25-1|TRBJ2-1|NA
TGTGCCAGCAGTGAAGGCAGGGTCCATGAGCAGTTCTTC
CASSEGRVHEQFF
>TRBD1|TRBV18|TRBJ1-2|NA
TGTGCCAGCTCACCAAGACAGGGAAGAAACTATGGCTACACCTTC
CASSPRQGRNYGYTF
>NA|TRBV2|TRBJ1-2|NA
TGTGCCAGCAGCGCCGGGACGAGGTATGGCTACACCTTC
CASSAGTRYGYTF
>NA|TRBV7-2|TRBJ2-3|NA
TGTGCCAGCAGTTCCATGGGGGGACCTAGTCTCACAGATACGCAGTATTTT
CASSSMGGPSLTDTQYF